The next 21 T cell receptor beta chains were all read from a single sample in a study of identical twins (dated by TCRdb to about 2016). Libraries were constructed by 5' RACE. The data were produced on an Illumina HiSeq 2000. The raw public reads went through TCRdb reprocessing: fastp at Q25, MiXCR clone calling, in-frame beta chains kept. Rows with a matching CDR3 protein are joined into one entry that keeps the most common DNA and genes. The sample table contains 280,000 or so distinct CDR3 sequences; only one count was recorded for about 8.9% of them. The ten largest make up approximately 2.1% of the sample. Another study also made use of these data, one on yellow fever vaccine responses in identical twins.

The sequenced sample was memory (CD45RO+) T cells sorted from blood. The cell subset or site label of this sample denotes: CD45RO+ enriched T cells. The source of these receptors is a woman in her late teens or twenties in good health.

The chain links TRBV28 to TRBJ1-1, with D possibly being TRBD1 (6 bases). The length of the CDR3 is 13 residues. Germline V gene sequence: CDR1 MDHEN, CDR2 SYDVKM. Trimming left V 6 bases short and J 11 bases short, with 19 bases between. This chain's CDR3 is CASSRGGRGSAFF. The CDR3 region has the DNA TGTGCCAGCAGCCGGGGGGGCAGGGGATCGGCTTTCTTT.

The table lists this clonotype with a few counts. The genes are TRBV2 and TRBJ1-6; 9 positions match TRBD1. The germline V gene encodes CDR1 SNHLY and CDR2 FYNNEI. This CDR3 has 15 amino acids. Trimming cost V 7 bases and J 9 bases; bases outside gene matches: 10. Written as DNA, the CDR3 is TGTGCCAGCACCCAGCAACGACAGGGGGGTTCACCCCTCCACTTT. This codes for CASTQQRQGGSPLHF.

This clonotype was picked up a small number of times. At one end, the junction sequence differs from germline, possibly due to a read error. This chain uses TRBV4-1 with TRBJ1-2, with 10 bases fitting TRBD1. The germline V gene encodes CDR1 MGHRA and CDR2 YSYEKL. The CDR3 has 16 amino acids. The CDR3 region is CATSSTRQGASYGYTF. The CDR3 DNA is TGCGCCACCAGCTCAACCCGACAGGGGGCTTCGTATGGCTACACCTTC.

J is TRBJ2-1 and V is TRBV11-1; TRBD1 matches 8 bases. Germline trimming cut 5 bases from V and 4 bases from J; bases unmatched to any gene: 4. The CDR3 consists of 14 residues. Germline V gene lookup returns CDR1 SGHAT and CDR2 FQDESV (reference sequence). The chain's CDR3 is CASSDRDRYNEQFF. For the CDR3, the DNA is TGTGCCAGCAGCGACCGGGACAGGTACAATGAGCAGTTCTTC.

This sequence joins TRBV24-1 and TRBJ1-4, with TRBD1 matching 7 bases. Germline CDR1 is KGHDR and CDR2 is SFDVKD. The length of the CDR3 is 15 residues. The V segment lost 3 bases and the J segment 6 bases; nucleotides outside the gene matches: 6. The CDR3 here is CATSDPGTDHEKLFF. Here the CDR3 DNA reads TGTGCCACCAGTGATCCCGGGACAGACCATGAAAAACTGTTTTTT.

The chain recombines TRBV24-1 with TRBJ2-3; TRBD1 matches 9 bases. Germline V CDR1 and CDR2: KGHDR, SFDVKD. The CDR3 contains 17 residues. Trimming took 4 bases from V and 4 from J; bases not matched to a gene: 11. CDR3 coding DNA: TGTGCCACCAGTGACATGACAACAGGGGGCAGGTCAGATACGCAGTATTTT. Translated, it gives CATSDMTTGGRSDTQYF.

This clonotype was detected a few times. This CDR3 reads CASSFVSGFAFF. Written as DNA, the CDR3 is TGTGCCAGCAGTTTTGTTTCGGGGTTCGCTTTCTTT. The chain uses TRBV12-3 or TRBV12-4 and TRBJ1-1; the D is unclear. The CDR3 loop spans 12 amino acids. V lost 3 bases to trimming and J lost 11 bases, with 13 bases between them.

The chain links TRBV7-2 to TRBJ1-5; TRBD1 might be the D (6 bases). This CDR3 is 17 amino acids long. The germline CDR1 and CDR2 sequences are SGHTA and FQGNSA. The V end lost 0 bases, the J end lost 2 bases, and 14 bases lay between the germline ends. The CDR3 loop reads CASSLASGARGNQPQHF. CDR3 DNA: TGTGCCAGCAGCTTAGCATCGGGGGCGCGGGGCAATCAGCCCCAGCATTTT. Drawing the rest from reference TRBV7-2 and TRBJ1-5, the complete variable domain is GAGVSQSPSNKVTEKGKDVELRCDPISGHTALYWYRQSLGQGLEFLIYFQGNSAPDKSGLPSDRFSAERTGGSVSTLTIQRTQQEDSAVYLCASSLASGARGNQPQHFGDGTRLSIL.

V gene TRBV2 combines with J gene TRBJ2-1; TRBD2 aligns across 11 bases. This CDR3 spans 17 amino acids. Trimming cost V 2 bases and J 1 base; bases outside gene matches: 4. Germline V gene sequence: CDR1 SNHLY, CDR2 FYNNEI. The CDR3 sequence: CASSELTSGGSYNEQFF. The CDR3 bases are TGTGCCAGCAGTGAACTAACTAGCGGGGGTTCCTACAATGAGCAGTTCTTC.

There are many counts of this clonotype. The genes are TRBV20-1 and TRBJ2-5, with a weak D call TRBD1 (5 bases). Trimming pared 3 bases from V and 1 base from J, leaving 15 bases between. The CDR3 runs 15 residues. The germline gives CDR1 DFQATT, CDR2 SNEGSKA (reference sequence). The CDR3 bases are TGCAGTGCTAGTGGGTCCAGGGCCTTCCAAGAGACCCAGTACTTC. Translating gives CSASGSRAFQETQYF.

In its sample, this clonotype was seen a few times. The rearrangement uses TRBV7-9 and TRBJ2-3, with D unclear. The germline CDR1 and CDR2 sequences are SEHNR and FQNEAQ (reference sequence). This CDR3 region has 12 residues. V was pared by 2 bases and J by 4 bases, with 4 bases between. CDR3 DNA: TGTGCCAGCAGCTTAAGACCAGATACGCAGTATTTT. Its protein is CASSLRPDTQYF.

This clonotype was detected many times. The gene calls are TRBV24-1 and TRBJ2-3, with D maybe TRBD1 (5 bases). The ends were cut back, 10 bases at V and 2 bases at J, with 12 bases in the middle. Germline V gene lookup returns CDR1 KGHDR and CDR2 SFDVKD. This CDR3 comprises 13 residues. This chain's CDR3 is CATTDSTTDTQYF. Here the CDR3 DNA reads TGTGCCACAACCGACAGTACCACAGATACGCAGTATTTT.

This clonotype was recorded many times. The chain has TRBV4-1 and TRBJ1-1; D perhaps matches TRBD1 (5 bases). CDR1 and CDR2 (germline): MGHRA, YSYEKL. The germline V and J ends were trimmed by 1 base and 4 bases, with 10 bases remaining between them. The CDR3 loop spans 14 amino acids. CDR3 sequence: CASSQGTPSTEAFF. CDR3 sequence (DNA): TGCGCCAGCAGCCAAGGGACACCGTCCACTGAAGCTTTCTTT.

This clonotype was observed many times. The V call is TRBV28, the J call TRBJ1-1, with D unresolved. V lost 2 bases and J 0 bases, leaving 10 bases between the germline ends. The CDR3 has 15 amino acids. Germline values: CDR1 MDHEN, CDR2 SYDVKM. The DNA of the CDR3 is TGTGCCAGCAGTTTAAGGCGCCACCTGAACACTGAAGCTTTCTTT. Residues: CASSLRRHLNTEAFF.

This clonotype was counted at least ten times. The rearrangement links TRBV29-1 to TRBJ1-1, with D possibly TRBD1 on 6 matching bases. The CDR3 totals 14 residues. Germline-derived CDR1 and CDR2 are SQVTM and ANQGSEA. Deletions cut 4 bases from V and 4 bases from J, with 16 bases between. The CDR3 loop reads CSVGKGGRGTEAFF. The CDR3, as DNA: TGCAGCGTTGGGAAGGGGGGGAGAGGCACTGAAGCTTTCTTT.

The chain employs TRBV6-1 and TRBJ2-7; D gene ambiguous. Germline V lookup: CDR1 MNHNS, CDR2 SASEGT. The CDR3 loop spans 12 amino acids. Trimming left V 1 base short and J 7 bases short, with 8 bases between. The DNA for the CDR3 is TGTGCCAGCAGTGAAGAGTGGAGAGAGCAGTACTTC. Protein product: CASSEEWREQYF.

This clonotype was detected many times. V is TRBV15 and J is TRBJ1-2; D is perhaps TRBD1 (6 bases). Germline lookup yields CDR1 LNHNV and CDR2 YYDKDF (reference sequence). This CDR3 is built from 12 residues. Trimming left V 8 bases short and J 5 bases short, with 12 bases between. The CDR3, as DNA: TGTGCCACCCAGGGGCCCGATTATGGCTACACCTTC. Encoded protein: CATQGPDYGYTF.

The gene calls are TRBV28 and TRBJ1-1, with D hard to call. V was trimmed by 1 base and J by 4 bases, leaving 10 bases between them. The CDR3 contains 14 residues. Germline CDR1 and CDR2: MDHEN and SYDVKM. CDR3 residues: CASSLYGESTEAFF. DNA for the CDR3: TGTGCCAGCAGTTTATACGGGGAGAGCACTGAAGCTTTCTTT.

The J gene is TRBJ2-2, the V gene TRBV27, with D perhaps matching TRBD1 (5 bases). V lost 3 bases and J 7 bases, leaving 9 bases between the germline ends. This CDR3 comprises 13 residues. Germline CDR1 reads MNHEY; CDR2 reads SMNVEV (reference sequence). CDR3 sequence (DNA): TGTGCCAGCAGTTTCAGGGAAATCGGGGAGCTGTTTTTT. As protein: CASSFREIGELFF.

The rearrangement links TRBV6-5 to TRBJ2-3; D unresolved. The germline V and J ends were trimmed by 6 bases and 6 bases, with 7 bases remaining between them. The germline V gene has CDR1 MNHEY and CDR2 SVGAGI. The CDR3 length is 11 residues. The CDR3 region is CASRGFDTQYF. The CDR3 coding sequence is TGTGCCAGCAGAGGTTTTGATACGCAGTATTTT.

V gene TRBV25-1 combines with J gene TRBJ2-1, with a weak D call TRBD2 (6 bases). Trimming took off 4 bases at V and 12 bases at J, with 13 bases between the two ends. The CDR3 totals 12 residues. Germline V gene sequence: CDR1 MGHDK, CDR2 SYGVNS. DNA for the CDR3: TGTGCCAGCAGTGCAGAGATGGGGGGGCAGTTCTTC. This codes for CASSAEMGGQFF.